Presented here are 9 T cell receptor beta chains from one specimen sequenced in a study of cytomegalovirus exposure and HLA in healthy donors. The PCR employed 60 Vbeta primers together with 13 Jbeta primers. Sequencing was performed with immunoSEQ multiplex PCR; in TCRdb, only in-frame clones are kept and a portion is missing. Its listing shows around 130,000 clones. Sequenced sample: PBMCs. The origin of the receptors is a woman aged 40 to 49 in good health and CMV-seronegative.

The chain is built from TRBV9 and TRBJ2-7; tentatively, D is TRBD2 (5 bases). Trimming shortened V by 0 bases and J by 7 bases, and 11 bases separated the two germline ends. This CDR3 is built from 13 residues. Germline V gives CDR1 SGDLS, CDR2 YYNGEE. Here the CDR3 reads CASSVGYREEQYF. DNA of the CDR3: TGTGCCAGCAGCGTAGGGTATAGGGAGGAGCAGTACTTC.

This chain connects TRBV11-1 to TRBJ2-7, with 7 bases lining up with TRBD2. There are 15 residues in the CDR3. Germline V gives CDR1 SGHAT, CDR2 FQDESV (reference sequence). Germline trimming cut 2 bases from V and 7 bases from J; bases unmatched to any gene: 11. The CDR3 coding sequence is TGTGCCAGCAGCTTATTGGGGGGGAAGGCGCGGGAGCAGTACTTC. Translated, it gives CASSLLGGKAREQYF.

V and J are TRBV7-3 and TRBJ2-3; 8 nucleotides match TRBD2. This CDR3 has 13 residues. V gave up 6 bases and J gave up 5 bases; unmatched junction bases: 4. CDR1 is SGHTA, CDR2 FQGTGA, per germline. CDR3 nucleotides: TGTGCCAGCAGTTCCGGGGGGGTAGATACGCAGTATTTT. Its protein is CASSSGGVDTQYF.

V and J are TRBV29-1 and TRBJ2-7; 7 bases fit TRBD1. The trim removed 5 bases at V and 0 bases at J, leaving 4 bases unmatched. CDR3 length equals 13 residues. CDR1 is SQVTM, CDR2 ANQGSEA, per germline. CDR3 residues: CSVRGGLSYEQYF. The CDR3 DNA reads as TGCAGCGTTCGAGGGGGCCTCTCCTACGAGCAGTACTTC.

V is TRBV21-1 and J is TRBJ2-4; the DNA was not used to check the table's D call, TRBD1. TRBV21-1 is assigned pseudogene status. The CDR3 sequence is 16 residues long. CDR3 sequence reads: CASSKPPDRVKNIQYF. The CDR3 nucleotides read TGTGCCAGCAGCAAACCCCCCGACAGGGTCAAAAACATTCAGTACTTC.

The CDR3 DNA sequence: TGTGCCAGCCTCGCGGGACAGGGGAACTATGGCTACACCTTC. Protein product: CASLAGQGNYGYTF. This chain connects TRBV7-2 to TRBJ1-2; 10 nucleotides agree with TRBD1. Germline V gene lookup returns CDR1 SGHTA and CDR2 FQGNSA. V lost 8 bases, J lost 2 bases, and 5 bases stayed unmatched. The CDR3 is made up of 14 amino acids.

This chain connects TRBV5-6 to TRBJ2-5, with 8 bases fitting TRBD1. Per the germline V gene, CDR1 is SGHDT and CDR2 is YYEEEE. This CDR3 contains 16 residues. The junction had 11 bases not matched to a gene; V was cut back by 2 bases and J by 5 bases. The CDR3 reads CASSFTLRGRGETQYF. Here the CDR3 DNA reads TGTGCCAGCAGCTTCACACTCAGGGGGCGCGGGGAGACCCAGTACTTC.

The gene calls are TRBV9 and TRBJ2-3, with 8 positions matching TRBD2. The ends lost 2 bases at V and 2 bases at J; junction bases unmatched: 4. The CDR3 totals 15 residues. Germline V gives CDR1 SGDLS, CDR2 YYNGEE. The CDR3 DNA follows: TGTGCCAGCAGCGTCAGTAGCGGGGCCACAGATACGCAGTATTTT. This translates into CASSVSSGATDTQYF.

The chain's CDR3 is CASNEGGTSGNTIYF. In DNA, the CDR3 is TGTGCCAGCAACGAGGGGGGGACTAGTGGAAACACCATATATTTT. The chain couples TRBV9 to TRBJ1-3; D possibly corresponds to TRBD1 (6 bases). Germline V gives CDR1 SGDLS, CDR2 YYNGEE. This CDR3 comprises 15 residues. Trimming removed 6 bases from V and 3 bases from J, with 16 bases in between.